Included here is one T cell receptor beta chain sequence, with context. The sample originates from a study of control samples from healthy donors and cancer patients. Germline loops: CDR1 SGHRS, CDR2 YFSETQ. The CDR3 length is 14 residues. Trimming cost V 4 bases and J 3 bases, with 11 bases left between them. Using immunoSEQ multiplex PCR, the repertoire was profiled, and TCRdb retains in-frame clones only, with some absent. The sample holds 390,000 or so clones, about nine tenths seen once. This chain uses TRBV5-1 with TRBJ1-3; perhaps TRBD1 as D (6 bases). The sample comprised PBMCs. This receptor was taken from a man aged 35 to 55 with head and neck cancer. CDR3 DNA: TGCGCCAGCAGCACGGGGGGCAGTGGAAACACCATATATTTT. Translated: CASSTGGSGNTIYF.